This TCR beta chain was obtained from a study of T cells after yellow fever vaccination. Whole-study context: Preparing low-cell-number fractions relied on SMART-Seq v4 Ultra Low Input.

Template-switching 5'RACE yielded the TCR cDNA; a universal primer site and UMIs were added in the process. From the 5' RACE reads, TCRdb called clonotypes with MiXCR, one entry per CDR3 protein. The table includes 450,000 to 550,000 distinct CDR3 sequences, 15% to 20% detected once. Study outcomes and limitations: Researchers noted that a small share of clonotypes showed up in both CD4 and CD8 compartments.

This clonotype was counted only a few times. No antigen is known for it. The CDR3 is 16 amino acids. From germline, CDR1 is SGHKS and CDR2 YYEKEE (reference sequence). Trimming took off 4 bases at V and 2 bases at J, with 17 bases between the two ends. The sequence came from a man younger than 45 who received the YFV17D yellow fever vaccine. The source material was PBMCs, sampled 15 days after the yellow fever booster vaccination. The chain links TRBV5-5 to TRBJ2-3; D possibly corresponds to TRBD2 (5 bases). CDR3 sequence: CASSAAGVAFTDTQYF. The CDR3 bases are TGTGCCAGCAGCGCCGCTGGGGTAGCGTTCACAGATACGCAGTATTTT.